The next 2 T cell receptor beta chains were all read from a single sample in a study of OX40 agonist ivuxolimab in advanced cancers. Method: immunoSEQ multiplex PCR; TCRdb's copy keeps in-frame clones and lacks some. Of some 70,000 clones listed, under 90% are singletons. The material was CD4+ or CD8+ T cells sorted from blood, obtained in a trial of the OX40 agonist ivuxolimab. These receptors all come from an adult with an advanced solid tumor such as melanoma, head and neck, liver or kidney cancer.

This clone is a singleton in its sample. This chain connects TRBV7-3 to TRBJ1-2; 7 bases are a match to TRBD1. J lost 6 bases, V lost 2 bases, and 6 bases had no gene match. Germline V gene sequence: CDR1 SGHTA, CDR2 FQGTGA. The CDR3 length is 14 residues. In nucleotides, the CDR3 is TGTGCCAGCAGCTTACAGGGGGTGACAGATGGCTACACCTTC. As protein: CASSLQGVTDGYTF.

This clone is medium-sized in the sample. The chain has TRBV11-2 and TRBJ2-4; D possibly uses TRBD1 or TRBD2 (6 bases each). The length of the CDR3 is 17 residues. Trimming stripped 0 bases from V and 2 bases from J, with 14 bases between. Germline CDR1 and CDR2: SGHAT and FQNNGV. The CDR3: CASSLDQQGGTKNIQYF. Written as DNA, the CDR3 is TGTGCCAGCAGCTTAGATCAACAGGGAGGTACCAAAAACATTCAGTACTTC.